The 31 T cell receptor beta chains presented below share a single source sample, sequenced in a study of blood T cell repertoires in COVID-19. Clones were sequenced by immunoSEQ multiplex PCR, and TCRdb holds only the in-frame ones, with some missing. The sample includes about 130,000 clones, less than 90% of them seen just once. The sample taken for sequencing was PBMCs or T cells enriched from blood (not recorded which). The receptors were sampled from a man younger than 45 who had recovered from COVID-19.

The chain uses TRBV19 and TRBJ2-1; D may be TRBD1 (5 bases). This CDR3 is built from 15 residues. Germline values: CDR1 LNHDA, CDR2 SQIVND (reference sequence). Trimming removed 3 bases from V and 0 bases from J, with 9 bases in between. CDR3 sequence (DNA): TGTGCCAGTAGTATGGGGCGGAGCTCCTACAATGAGCAGTTCTTC. Protein sequence: CASSMGRSSYNEQFF.

The CDR3 region has the DNA TGTGCCAGCAGTGTCACAGGGGGGGATAACTATGGCTACACCTTC. Its translation: CASSVTGGDNYGYTF. This chain joins TRBV28 and TRBJ1-2; 8 bases are a match to TRBD1. With V trimmed by 5 bases and J by 1 base, 6 bases remained unmatched. Germline-derived CDR1 and CDR2 are MDHEN and SYDVKM. This CDR3 region has 15 residues.

This chain links TRBV4-1 with TRBJ2-7, with 14 bases aligning to TRBD2. V gave up 8 bases and J gave up 4 bases; unmatched junction bases: 4. The length of the CDR3 is 14 residues. Germline V gene data show CDR1 as MGHRA and CDR2 as YSYEKL. CDR3 loop: CASARTSGRYEQYF. The CDR3 region has the DNA TGCGCCAGCGCCCGGACTAGCGGGAGGTACGAGCAGTACTTC.

The V gene is TRBV27, the J gene TRBJ2-7; possible D gene TRBD2, 6 bases. The CDR3 is 18 residues long. Germline CDR1 and CDR2: MNHEY and SMNVEV (reference sequence). V was clipped by 2 bases and J by 4 bases, with 24 bases between them. CDR3 residues: CASSLKGYRTEGIYEQYF. The CDR3 coding sequence is TGTGCCAGCAGTTTAAAAGGATACCGGACGGAGGGTATTTACGAGCAGTACTTC.

The rearrangement links TRBV5-1 to TRBJ1-2, with D possibly TRBD1 on 6 matching bases. Germline values: CDR1 SGHRS, CDR2 YFSETQ. The CDR3 spans 15 residues. Trimming removed 0 bases at V and 2 bases at J, with 11 bases between. CDR3: CASSLGQGKNYGYTF. In DNA, the CDR3 is TGCGCCAGCAGCTTGGGCCAGGGGAAAAACTATGGCTACACCTTC.

The V gene is TRBV19, the J gene TRBJ1-6; D uncertain. Germline lookup yields CDR1 LNHDA and CDR2 SQIVND (reference sequence). Trimming took 4 bases from V and 7 from J, leaving 8 bases between them. There are 13 residues in the CDR3. The DNA for the CDR3 is TGTGCCAGTAGTAGTAAAGAGAATTCACCCCTCCACTTT. Its translation: CASSSKENSPLHF.

V and J are TRBV6-6 and TRBJ2-7; 11 bases agree with TRBD2. Germline CDR1 MNHNY, CDR2 SVGAGI (reference sequence). The CDR3 is 14 residues long. V was pared by 5 bases and J by 4 bases, with 4 bases of the junction left unmatched. CDR3 coding DNA: TGTGCCAGCAGTCTACTAGCGGGAGTTTACGAGCAGTACTTC. This codes for CASSLLAGVYEQYF.

The chain employs TRBV14 and TRBJ2-4; 10 bases line up with TRBD2. The ends lost 2 bases at V and 15 bases at J; junction bases unmatched: 10. This CDR3 has 14 amino acids. CDR1 SGHDN and CDR2 FVKESK come from the germline V gene. CDR3 in DNA: TGTGCCAGCAGCCAACTAGCGGGGGCATCTGATCGGTACTTC. Translated: CASSQLAGASDRYF.

V and J are TRBV16 and TRBJ2-7; no clear D. The CDR3 has 14 amino acids. CDR1 and CDR2 (germline): KGHSY, FQNENV. V dropped 0 bases and J dropped 1 base, with 7 bases sitting between them. The CDR3 is CASSQSRESYEQYF. The CDR3 DNA sequence: TGTGCCAGCAGCCAATCGAGAGAGTCCTACGAGCAGTACTTC.

The genes are TRBV21-1 and TRBJ1-6; the listed D gene, TRBD1, was not tested against the DNA. TRBV21-1 is noted as a pseudogene. The CDR3 is made up of 16 amino acids. The CDR3 DNA follows: TGTGCCAGCAGCAACACAGCTACGTCCTATAATTCACCCCTCCACTTT. Translating gives CASSNTATSYNSPLHF.

This rearrangement joins TRBV19 to TRBJ2-3; possible D gene TRBD1, 6 bases. V was clipped by 3 bases and J by 0 bases, with 7 bases between them. The CDR3 length is 14 residues. Germline V gene data show CDR1 as LNHDA and CDR2 as SQIVND (reference sequence). DNA of the CDR3: TGTGCCAGTAGTATGGACAGAAGCACAGATACGCAGTATTTT. It codes for CASSMDRSTDTQYF.

V usage is TRBV7-9 and J usage is TRBJ1-1; the match to TRBD1 covers 7 bases. The V and J ends lost 4 bases and 8 bases, in that order; junction bases with no gene match: 13. Germline-derived CDR1 and CDR2 are SEHNR and FQNEAQ (reference sequence). This CDR3 spans 15 amino acids. The DNA of the CDR3 is TGTGCCAGCAGCTCAAACAACAGGGGCCAAGGGGAAGCTTTCTTT. Protein product: CASSSNNRGQGEAFF.

The chain carries TRBV12-3 or TRBV12-4 and TRBJ1-3; D is unclear. V gave up 5 bases and J gave up 1 base, with 6 bases separating them. CDR3 size: 13 residues. The CDR3 bases are TGTGCCAGCAGTCTCTCTTCTGGAAACACCATATATTTT. Translation: CASSLSSGNTIYF.

This chain connects TRBV6-5 to TRBJ1-1; the match to TRBD1 covers 7 bases. Unmatched junction bases numbered 5, after V lost 2 bases and J lost 11 bases. Germline CDR1 reads MNHEY; CDR2 reads SVGAGI. The CDR3 contains 12 residues. CDR3 bases: TGTGCCAGCAGTTACCAGGGGGGTGACGCTTTCTTT. This translates into CASSYQGGDAFF.

The V call is TRBV27, the J call TRBJ2-7, with D perhaps matching TRBD2 (6 bases). Trimming stripped 5 bases from V and 4 bases from J, with 15 bases between. This CDR3 is 14 amino acids long. Germline values: CDR1 MNHEY, CDR2 SMNVEV (reference sequence). The chain's CDR3 is CASSPLAEWYEQYF. In DNA, the CDR3 is TGTGCCAGCAGTCCCTTAGCGGAATGGTACGAGCAGTACTTC.

Written as DNA, the CDR3 is TGTGCCAGCAGCCCGGGGAAAAGCTCCTACAATGAGCAGTTCTTC. This sequence encodes CASSPGKSSYNEQFF. The chain is built from TRBV3-1 (or the pseudogene TRBV3-2) and TRBJ2-1; possible D gene TRBD2, 5 bases. From germline, CDR1 is LGHDT and CDR2 YNNKEL (reference sequence). This CDR3 spans 15 amino acids. Trimming removed 4 bases from V and 0 bases from J, with 10 bases in between.

This clone was detected a few times. This sequence joins TRBV14 and TRBJ2-7, with 7 bases aligning to TRBD1. This CDR3 contains 14 residues. Germline CDR1 SGHDN, CDR2 FVKESK. V dropped 6 bases and J dropped 0; count of bases not matched to a gene: 5. The CDR3 coding sequence is TGTGCCAGCAGATCCGGGACAGACTCCTACGAGCAGTACTTC. Translated: CASRSGTDSYEQYF.

The V and J genes are TRBV3-1 (or the pseudogene TRBV3-2) and TRBJ2-7; TRBD2 matches at 7 bases. The CDR3 length is 16 residues. Germline CDR1 is LGHDT and CDR2 is YNNKEL (reference sequence). Losses at the gene ends were 0 bases for V and 2 bases for J; bases not matched to a gene: 7. DNA for the CDR3: TGTGCCAGCAGCCAAGACTCTCGGCTAGCGGCCTACGAGCAGTACTTC. Translated, it gives CASSQDSRLAAYEQYF.

The V gene is TRBV29-1, the J gene TRBJ2-6; D possibly corresponds to TRBD1 (6 bases). This CDR3 has 15 residues. The V end lost 7 bases, the J end lost 0 bases, and 13 bases lay between the germline ends. Per germline, CDR1 SQVTM and CDR2 ANQGSEA. CDR3 sequence reads: CSAQTDSSGANVLTF. The DNA for the CDR3 is TGCAGCGCCCAAACGGACAGCTCTGGGGCCAACGTCCTGACTTTC.

This chain connects TRBV5-1 to TRBJ1-1; 7 bases agree with TRBD1. The trim removed 2 bases at V and 6 bases at J, leaving 4 bases unmatched. The CDR3 is 13 amino acids. Germline V CDR1 and CDR2: SGHRS, YFSETQ. The DNA of the CDR3 is TGCGCCAGCAGCTTTACAGGGGCTCCTGAAGCTTTCTTT. Encoded protein: CASSFTGAPEAFF.

The chain carries TRBV5-6 and TRBJ2-5, with D maybe TRBD1 (5 bases). This CDR3 has 13 amino acids. Trimming removed 2 bases at V and 5 bases at J, with 10 bases between. Germline CDR1 SGHDT, CDR2 YYEEEE. The CDR3 sequence is CASSLPGSETQYF. CDR3 DNA sequence: TGTGCCAGCAGCTTACCAGGGTCTGAGACCCAGTACTTC.

The chain combines TRBV4-1 with TRBJ1-5, with D tentatively TRBD1 (5 bases). The V gene lost 4 bases and the J gene lost 6 bases, with 19 bases spanning the gap. Germline V gene sequence: CDR1 MGHRA, CDR2 YSYEKL. The CDR3 totals 16 residues. CDR3: CASSPGLGDGTQPQHF. CDR3 nucleotides: TGCGCCAGCAGCCCCGGGTTAGGGGATGGTACTCAGCCCCAGCATTTT.

The V and J genes are TRBV29-1 and TRBJ2-6; 7 bases align to TRBD1. Unmatched junction bases numbered 9, after V lost 1 base and J lost 0 bases. This CDR3 spans 18 amino acids. Germline V lookup: CDR1 SQVTM, CDR2 ANQGSEA. The CDR3 bases are TGCAGCGTTGAAGTGTCGACAGGGAAATACTCTGGGGCCAACGTCCTGACTTTC. It codes for CSVEVSTGKYSGANVLTF.

The J gene is TRBJ2-7, the V gene TRBV6-5; 9 nucleotides match TRBD2. CDR3 length: 14 residues. The J segment lost 3 bases and the V segment lost 6 bases, leaving 6 bases of the junction unmatched. From germline, CDR1 is MNHEY and CDR2 SVGAGI. The CDR3 sequence: CASRRETSGYEQYF. The CDR3 region has the DNA TGTGCCAGCAGGAGGGAGACTAGCGGCTACGAGCAGTACTTC.

This chain uses TRBV5-1 with TRBJ1-2; the D gene is possibly TRBD1 (6 bases). The germline V gene has CDR1 SGHRS and CDR2 YFSETQ. The CDR3 is 13 residues long. The germline V and J ends were trimmed by 5 bases and 6 bases, with 14 bases remaining between them. In DNA form, the CDR3 reads TGCGCCAGCAGACTTCAACAGGGTAATGGCTACACCTTC. It specifies CASRLQQGNGYTF.

The gene calls are TRBV5-1 and TRBJ1-5, with TRBD1 matching over 9 bases. The CDR3 length is 15 residues. V was pared by 3 bases and J by 3 bases, with 4 bases of the junction left unmatched. CDR1 and CDR2 (germline): SGHRS, YFSETQ. The CDR3 DNA reads TGCGCCAGCAGCTCGGGACAGGGAAACAATCAGCCCCAGCATTTT. Translated, it gives CASSSGQGNNQPQHF.

This rearrangement joins TRBV19 to TRBJ2-1; 11 bases line up with TRBD2. Germline loops: CDR1 LNHDA, CDR2 SQIVND (reference sequence). V was pared by 9 bases and J by 8 bases, with 15 bases of the junction left unmatched. There are 16 residues in the CDR3. CDR3 sequence: CASSLTTSGMGYEQFF. The CDR3 bases are TGTGCCAGCTCCTTGACGACTAGCGGGATGGGGTATGAGCAGTTCTTC.

The chain employs TRBV6-2 or TRBV6-3 and TRBJ2-1, with 15 bases fitting TRBD2. V dropped 6 bases and J dropped 7; count of bases not matched to a gene: 13. The germline V gene encodes CDR1 MNHEY and CDR2 SVGEGT. CDR3 size: 18 residues. CDR3 protein: CASSPVQPGTSGRNEQFF. The CDR3 DNA reads as TGTGCCAGCAGCCCCGTCCAACCCGGGACTAGCGGGAGGAATGAGCAGTTCTTC.

This clone has just one count. J is TRBJ1-5 and V is TRBV23-1; 7 bases line up with TRBD1. TRBV23-1 is an ORF for which the function is uncertain. With 4 bases clipped from V and 0 bases from J, the junction kept 12 bases outside the gene matches. This CDR3 region has 18 residues. The CDR3, as DNA: TGCGCCAGCAGTCTCAAGGACAGGCTAACTTATAGCAATCAGCCCCAGCATTTT. Translating it yields CASSLKDRLTYSNQPQHF.

The chain employs TRBV5-1 and TRBJ2-1; D remains unclear. This CDR3 region has 14 residues. Germline V gene data show CDR1 as SGHRS and CDR2 as YFSETQ. V lost 0 bases to trimming and J lost 0 bases, with 4 bases between them. CDR3 in amino acids: CASSLARSYNEQFF. The CDR3 DNA follows: TGCGCCAGCAGCTTGGCCCGCTCCTACAATGAGCAGTTCTTC.

This clone is a singleton in its sample. The chain uses TRBV10-1 and TRBJ2-7; D might be TRBD1 (6 bases). The CDR3 spans 12 residues. V was clipped by 7 bases and J by 3 bases, with 10 bases between them. Germline lookup yields CDR1 WNHNN and CDR2 SYGVQD (reference sequence). The CDR3 sequence is CASTTRGYEQYV. For the CDR3, the DNA is TGCGCCAGCACTACCAGGGGCTACGAGCAGTACGTC.